This entry is about one T cell receptor (beta chain). What was sequenced on ten immunoSEQ deep assay plates was unsorted PBMC DNA. The data were produced by immunoSEQ multiplex PCR, yet TCRdb's version contains in-frame clones alone and is incomplete. The profile shows approximately 500,000 clones, 75% to 80% of them singletons. The record originates from a study of shared clonotypes between healthy human individuals. Genomic DNA for unsorted samples, which was extracted with the QIAamp DNA Blood Mini kit, came from around 86 million PBMCs. Trimming pared 4 bases from V and 6 bases from J, leaving 11 bases between. From germline, CDR1 is SSHAT and CDR2 FNYEAQ (reference sequence). The CDR3 sequence is 13 residues long.

The rearrangement joins TRBV7-7 to TRBJ2-3; unclear D gene. The specimen sequenced was PBMCs. This TCR was sampled from a middle-aged woman in good health. Some clones in this sample may be carry-over from other donors' samples. The chain's CDR3 is CASSSARSDTQYF. Here the CDR3 DNA reads TGTGCCAGCAGCTCGGCCCGTTCGGATACGCAGTATTTT.